These T cell receptor beta chains were read from a single sample in a study of shared clonotypes between healthy human individuals. Profiled with immunoSEQ multiplex PCR; TCRdb holds only in-frame clones, not every one. The sample includes around 600,000 clones, approximately 97% of them seen just once. Sequencing input: naive CD4+ T cells sorted from blood. The receptors here all came from a woman aged 25 to 39 in good health. CDR3s include the opening cysteine and the closing phenylalanine or tryptophan. The D gene is left open where the match is weak. Clone size, where shown, is once, few, many, or a class for clones that have expanded.

-,-,TRBJ2-3,TRBV6-5,CASSYSGRSTDTQYF,TGTGCCAGCAGTTACTCGGGGCGGAGCACAGATACGCAGTATTTT
-,TRBD1,TRBJ1-1,TRBV27,CASSFWTGAAAFF,TGTGCCAGCAGTTTCTGGACAGGGGCGGCAGCTTTCTTT
-,TRBD2,TRBJ2-7,TRBV27,CASSPREVPTYEQYF,TGTGCCAGCAGCCCGCGGGAGGTTCCAACCTACGAGCAGTACTTC
-,TRBD2,TRBJ2-5,TRBV5-8,CASRYSGHLQETQYF,TGTGCCAGCAGATATAGCGGGCATCTTCAAGAGACCCAGTACTTC
-,-,TRBJ2-3,TRBV6-6,CASSHQGEPLTQYF,TGTGCCAGCTCACACCAGGGCGAGCCACTTACGCAGTATTTT
-,-,TRBJ2-2,TRBV9,CASRPGGSANTGELFF,TGTGCCAGCAGGCCTGGAGGTAGCGCGAACACCGGGGAGCTGTTTTTT
once,-,TRBJ1-1,TRBV19,CASSIQYNTEAFF,TGTGCCAGTAGTATTCAGTACAACACTGAAGCTTTCTTT
-,-,TRBJ2-7,TRBV6-4,CASSVTSLHEQYF,TGTGCCAGCAGTGTAACTAGCCTCCACGAGCAGTACTTC
-,-,TRBJ1-1,TRBV30,CAWSGSLGRFTEAFF,TGTGCCTGGAGTGGGTCGTTGGGGAGGTTCACTGAAGCTTTCTTT
-,-,TRBJ2-7,TRBV6-1,CASSEAPGALLEQYF,TGTGCCAGCAGTGAAGCCCCCGGGGCCCTCCTCGAGCAGTACTTC
-,TRBD2,TRBJ2-7,TRBV5-1,CASSWGLAESYEQYF,TGCGCCAGCAGCTGGGGACTAGCAGAAAGCTACGAGCAGTACTTC
-,TRBD2,TRBJ2-1,TRBV29-1,CSVEDRTSIYEQFF,TGCAGCGTTGAAGATCGGACTAGCATCTATGAGCAGTTCTTC
-,-,TRBJ2-5,TRBV11-2,CASSLGGGQETQYF,TGTGCCAGCAGCTTAGGGGGCGGACAAGAGACCCAGTACTTC
-,TRBD2,TRBJ2-2,TRBV2,CASSRGGPNTGELFF,TGTGCCAGCAGTCGGGGAGGGCCGAACACCGGGGAGCTGTTTTTT
-,TRBD1,TRBJ2-3,TRBV5-1,CASSPGTEKTTDTQYF,TGCGCCAGCAGCCCTGGGACAGAAAAAACCACAGATACGCAGTATTTT
-,TRBD2,TRBJ2-1,TRBV14,CASSQRPGLAVYNEQFF,TGTGCCAGCAGCCAACGGCCGGGACTAGCGGTATACAATGAGCAGTTCTTC
-,TRBD1,TRBJ2-7,TRBV10-3,CAIMRGTGSDEQYF,TGTGCCATCATGCGGGGGACAGGGAGTGACGAGCAGTACTTC
-,-,TRBJ1-5,TRBV6-5,CASSYHPWGQPQHF,TGTGCCAGCAGTTATCACCCATGGGGCCAGCCCCAGCATTTT
-,-,TRBJ2-1,TRBV15,CATSRVLGNEQFF,TGTGCCACCAGCAGGGTACTAGGGAATGAGCAGTTCTTC
-,-,TRBJ1-2,TRBV9,CASSPGQHYGYTF,TGTGCCAGCAGCCCAGGACAGCACTATGGCTACACCTTC
-,TRBD2,TRBJ2-1,TRBV19,CASNRIAGGDYNEQFF,TGTGCCAGTAACCGAATTGCGGGAGGCGATTACAATGAGCAGTTCTTC
-,TRBD1,TRBJ2-7,TRBV2,CASGTRDRAFVRGEQYF,TGTGCCAGCGGAACGCGGGACAGGGCCTTCGTTCGGGGCGAGCAGTACTTC